This T cell receptor beta chain was captured in a study of cytomegalovirus exposure and HLA in healthy donors. Findings and caveats of the study: The authors assumed roughly uniform sequencing depth across donors for presence/absence analyses. Some V segments, TRBV6-2 and TRBV6-3 among them, were indistinguishable and were therefore excluded.

For this clone: Its antigen is still unknown.

13 Jbeta primers and 60 Vbeta primers were used for the PCR. Original analysis: Approximately 11 million shared chains were among the approximately 80 million unique TCR beta chains that a later analysis counted. Assay: immunoSEQ multiplex PCR; the TCRdb copy retains only in-frame clones and omits some. That table is the source of V, J and clone size, and D and trimming were worked out from the DNA. This table has around 150,000 clones, more than 75% appearing once. This CDR3 comprises 11 residues. This chain joins TRBV1 and TRBJ1-2. TRBV1 is described as a pseudogene. The TCR originated in a man between 50 and 59 years old in good health and CMV-seronegative. The specimen was PBMCs. This CDR3 reads CTSSPGWGYTF. In DNA form, the CDR3 reads TGCACCAGCAGCCCCGGGTGGGGCTACACCTTC.